This T cell receptor (beta chain) emerged from a study of cytomegalovirus exposure and HLA in healthy donors. Study in general: Genotyping of 400 or so donors showed that around 85% belonged to the Caucasian-associated ancestry cluster. Findings and limits, study-wide: Analyses of presence/absence relied on an assumption of roughly uniform sequencing depth across donors. TCR beta sequences numbering around 15,000 were associated with HLA alleles at 0.05 false discovery rate in a later analysis.

It was with 60 Vbeta and 13 Jbeta primers that the PCR ran. Assay: immunoSEQ multiplex PCR; the TCRdb copy retains only in-frame clones and omits some. Among more than 75,000 clones listed, around 68% were seen once. With regard to this clone: Its antigen is unknown.

CDR1 and CDR2 (germline): MNHNY, SVGAGI (reference sequence). The CDR3 loop spans 16 amino acids. The V segment lost 7 bases and the J segment 3 bases; nucleotides outside the gene matches: 10. The material sequenced was PBMCs. This TCR was recovered from a man in his forties in good health and CMV-seropositive. The chain recombines TRBV6-6 with TRBJ2-3; 10 nucleotides line up with TRBD2. The CDR3 nucleotides are TGTGCCAGCACTCAAGAGCGGGGGGGCAGAACAGATACGCAGTATTTT. Its translation: CASTQERGGRTDTQYF.